This T cell receptor beta chain appears in the sequencing data of a study of post-analysis software for immune sequencing data. Germline CDR1 is SGHDN and CDR2 is FVKESK. V lost 4 bases to trimming and J lost 1 base, with 7 bases between them. The CDR3 covers 13 residues. Unique-molecular-identifier-tagged TCR beta cDNA libraries were used. The authors obtained some 500,000 cDNA molecules from approximately 1 to 10 million T cells. TCRdb redid the calling of the PCR reads with MiXCR, one entry per CDR3 protein. This repertoire shows some 890,000 distinct CDR3 sequences, under 70% found once; its top ten account for around 4.5%. Study-wide points: Diversity measured as normalized Chao1 was significantly lower in multiple sclerosis patients than in controls. Strong co-clustering by F measure linked samples that shared a preparation batch. Relative to controls, patients had about 5 TRBV segments at higher frequency, with TRBV5-6, TRBV5-1 and TRBV20-1 among these.

A word on this clonotype: What it binds is not known.

V usage is TRBV14 and J usage is TRBJ1-1; D unclear. This clonotype was obtained from a girl under 18 with multiple sclerosis. The sample was blood. The CDR3 region has the DNA TGTGCCAGCAGCCCTCAACCGAACACTGAAGCTTTCTTT. As protein: CASSPQPNTEAFF.